This entry describes one T cell receptor beta chain. Its matching antigen is unknown. The sample comes from a study of cytomegalovirus exposure and HLA in healthy donors. About the study: The platform used for the 100 to 150 validation repertoires matched that of the roughly 720 first-cohort repertoires, a later analysis reported.

Assay used: immunoSEQ multiplex PCR; TCRdb lists only in-frame clones, some missing. This sample has approximately 150,000 clones, with around 90% found just once. This CDR3 region has 15 residues. Germline lookup yields CDR1 LNHDA and CDR2 SQIVND (reference sequence). The ends lost 3 bases at V and 5 bases at J; junction bases unmatched: 8. Findings of the study overall: A few CMV-associated chains were confirmed in vitro to be specific for CMV antigens.

The chain recombines TRBV19 with TRBJ2-7, with TRBD1 matching over 9 bases. This clonotype was obtained from a woman between 18 and 30 years old in good health and CMV-seropositive. The sample was PBMCs. CDR3 nucleotide sequence: TGTGCCAGTAGTATCCCCGGACAGGGGTCCGACGAGCAGTACTTC. It encodes CASSIPGQGSDEQYF.